This section outlines one TCR beta chain sequence together with its context. The antigen remains undetermined. For TCRbeta, the library was prepared with unique molecular identifiers. A single record per CDR3 protein comes from TCRdb applying MiXCR to the PCR reads. The sample lists over 100,000 distinct CDR3 sequences, around 6% occurring once. This sample was included in a study of T-cell reconstitution after alpha-beta-depleted transplantation in children. Overall study findings and caveats: It was surviving recipient T cells and thymic progenitors that gave some patients high TCRbeta diversity at day 60. A year post-transplant, T-cell counts and diversity derived mostly from newly produced T cells.

This CDR3 has 16 residues. The germline gives CDR1 SGHRS, CDR2 YFSETQ. Between the trimmed V and J ends, which lost 1 base and 4 bases, there was a span of 15 bases. Specimen: PBMCs, mostly from graft donor cells, collected 60 days after TCRalphabeta/CD19-depleted stem cell transplant. The chain employs TRBV5-1 and TRBJ2-1; TRBD2 might be the D (5 bases). This clonotype was sampled from a female patient aged 2-9 years who had a stem cell transplant for Fanconi anemia, so the T cells may come from the graft donor. DNA for the CDR3: TGCGCCAGCAGCTTGTGGGGTTTCGGGGAATACAATGAGCAGTTCTTC. Translated, it gives CASSLWGFGEYNEQFF.